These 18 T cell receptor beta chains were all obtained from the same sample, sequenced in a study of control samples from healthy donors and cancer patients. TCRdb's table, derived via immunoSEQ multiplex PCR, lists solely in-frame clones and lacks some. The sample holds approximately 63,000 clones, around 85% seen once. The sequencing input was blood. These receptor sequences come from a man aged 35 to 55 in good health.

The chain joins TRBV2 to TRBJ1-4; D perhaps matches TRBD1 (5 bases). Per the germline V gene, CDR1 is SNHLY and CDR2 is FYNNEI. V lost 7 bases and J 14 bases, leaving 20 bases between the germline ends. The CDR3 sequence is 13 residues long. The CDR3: CASTTMFGGNLFF. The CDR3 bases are TGTGCCAGCACCACAATGTTTGGGGGAAACCTGTTTTTT.

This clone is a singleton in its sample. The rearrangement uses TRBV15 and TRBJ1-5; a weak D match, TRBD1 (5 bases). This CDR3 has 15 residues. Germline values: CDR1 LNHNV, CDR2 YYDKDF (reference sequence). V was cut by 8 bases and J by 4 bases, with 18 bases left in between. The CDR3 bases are TGTGCCACCTCTGGGGAGAGGACACCAAATCAGCCCCAGCATTTT. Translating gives CATSGERTPNQPQHF.

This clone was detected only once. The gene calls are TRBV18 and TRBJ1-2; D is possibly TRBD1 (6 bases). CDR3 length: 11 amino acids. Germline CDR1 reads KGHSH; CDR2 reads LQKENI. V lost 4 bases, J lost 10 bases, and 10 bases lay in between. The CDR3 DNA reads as TGTGCCAGCTCACTCCAGGGGATCTACACCTTC. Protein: CASSLQGIYTF.

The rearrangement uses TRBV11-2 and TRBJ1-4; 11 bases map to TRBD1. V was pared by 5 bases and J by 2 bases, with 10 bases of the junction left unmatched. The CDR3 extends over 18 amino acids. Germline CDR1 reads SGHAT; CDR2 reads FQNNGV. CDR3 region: CASSGGQGAGWTNEKLFF. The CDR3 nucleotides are TGTGCCAGCAGCGGTGGACAGGGGGCAGGATGGACTAATGAAAAACTGTTTTTT.

The CDR3 loop is CASSIGLAGLYNEQFF. The CDR3 bases are TGCGCCAGCAGCATCGGACTAGCGGGACTATACAATGAGCAGTTCTTC. The rearrangement uses TRBV5-1 and TRBJ2-1, with 12 bases identical to TRBD2. CDR1 is SGHRS, CDR2 YFSETQ, per germline. The trim removed 4 bases at V and 4 bases at J, leaving 6 bases unmatched. The CDR3 has 16 amino acids.

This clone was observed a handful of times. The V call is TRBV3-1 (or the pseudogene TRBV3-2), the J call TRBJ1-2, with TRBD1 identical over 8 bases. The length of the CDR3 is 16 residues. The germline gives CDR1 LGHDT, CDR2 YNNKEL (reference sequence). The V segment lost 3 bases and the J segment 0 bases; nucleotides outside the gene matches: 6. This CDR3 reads CASSQTGTGPNYGYTF. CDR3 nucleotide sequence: TGTGCCAGCAGCCAGACCGGGACAGGCCCTAACTATGGCTACACCTTC.

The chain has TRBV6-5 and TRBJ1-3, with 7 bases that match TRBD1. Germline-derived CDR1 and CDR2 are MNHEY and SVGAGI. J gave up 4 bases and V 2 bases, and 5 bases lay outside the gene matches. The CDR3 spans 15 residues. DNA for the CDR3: TGTGCCAGCAGTTACGACAGGGAGCTCGGAAACACCATATATTTT. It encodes CASSYDRELGNTIYF.

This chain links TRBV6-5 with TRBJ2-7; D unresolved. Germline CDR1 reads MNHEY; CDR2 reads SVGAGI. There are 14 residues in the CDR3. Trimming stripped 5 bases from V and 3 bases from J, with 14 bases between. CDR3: CASSRSGWDYEQYF. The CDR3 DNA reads TGTGCCAGCAGTCGGTCAGGCTGGGACTACGAGCAGTACTTC.

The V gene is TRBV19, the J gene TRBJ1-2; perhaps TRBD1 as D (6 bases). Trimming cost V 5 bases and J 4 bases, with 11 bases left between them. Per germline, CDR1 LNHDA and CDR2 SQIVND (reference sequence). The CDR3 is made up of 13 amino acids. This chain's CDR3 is CASSGTWVYGYTF. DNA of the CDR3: TGTGCCAGTAGTGGGACATGGGTCTATGGCTACACCTTC.

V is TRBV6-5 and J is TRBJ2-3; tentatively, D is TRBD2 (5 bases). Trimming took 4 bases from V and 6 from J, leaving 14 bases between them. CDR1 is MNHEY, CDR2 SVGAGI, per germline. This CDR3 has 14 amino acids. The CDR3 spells CASSLLRGSDTQYF. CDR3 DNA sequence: TGTGCCAGCAGTTTATTACGGGGAAGTGATACGCAGTATTTT.

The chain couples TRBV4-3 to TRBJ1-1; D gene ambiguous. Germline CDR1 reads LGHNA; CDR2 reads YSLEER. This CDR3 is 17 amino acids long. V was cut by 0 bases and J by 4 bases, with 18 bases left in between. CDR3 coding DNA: TGCGCCAGCAGCCAAGAGCCCCGTCTTGAGTCGGGCACTGAAGCTTTCTTT. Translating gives CASSQEPRLESGTEAFF.

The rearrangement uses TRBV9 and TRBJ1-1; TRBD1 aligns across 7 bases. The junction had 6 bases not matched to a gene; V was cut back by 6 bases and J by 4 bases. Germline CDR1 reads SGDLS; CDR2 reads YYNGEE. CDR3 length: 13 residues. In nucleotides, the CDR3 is TGTGCCAGCAAGGAAGGGGGCGGCACTGAAGCTTTCTTT. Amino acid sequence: CASKEGGGTEAFF.

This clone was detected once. The CDR3 DNA reads as TGCAGCGGACAGGGGGCCTACGAGCAGTACTTC. It translates to CSGQGAYEQYF. The chain uses TRBV29-1 and TRBJ2-7, with TRBD1 identical over 9 bases. V dropped 7 bases and J dropped 2; count of bases not matched to a gene: 0. The CDR3 has 11 amino acids. CDR1 and CDR2 from the germline V gene are SQVTM and ANQGSEA.

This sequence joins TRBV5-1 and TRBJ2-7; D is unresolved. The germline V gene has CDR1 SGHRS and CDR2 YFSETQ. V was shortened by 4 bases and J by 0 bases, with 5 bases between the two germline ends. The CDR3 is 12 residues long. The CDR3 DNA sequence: TGCGCCAGCAGCGCAGGCTCCTACGAGCAGTACTTC. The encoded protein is CASSAGSYEQYF.

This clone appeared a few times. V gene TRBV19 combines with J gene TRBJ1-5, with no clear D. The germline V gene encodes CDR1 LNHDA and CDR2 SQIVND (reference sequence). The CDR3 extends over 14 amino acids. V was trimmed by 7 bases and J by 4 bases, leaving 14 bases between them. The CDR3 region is CASTPPGSNQPQHF. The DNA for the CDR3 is TGTGCCAGTACCCCCCCGGGCAGTAATCAGCCCCAGCATTTT.

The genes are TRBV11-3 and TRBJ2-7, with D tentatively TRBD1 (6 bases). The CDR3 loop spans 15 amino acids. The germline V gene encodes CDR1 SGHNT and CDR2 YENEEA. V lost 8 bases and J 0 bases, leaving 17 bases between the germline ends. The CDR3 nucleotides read TGTGCCAGCCGTGACAGGTTAATTCCCTCCTACGAGCAGTACTTC. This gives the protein CASRDRLIPSYEQYF.

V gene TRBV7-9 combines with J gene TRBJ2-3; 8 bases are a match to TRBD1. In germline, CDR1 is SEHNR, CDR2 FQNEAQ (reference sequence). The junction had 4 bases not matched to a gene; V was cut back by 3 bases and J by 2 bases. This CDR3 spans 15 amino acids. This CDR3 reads CASSFGQGDTDTQYF. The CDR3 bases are TGTGCCAGCAGCTTTGGACAGGGAGACACAGATACGCAGTATTTT.

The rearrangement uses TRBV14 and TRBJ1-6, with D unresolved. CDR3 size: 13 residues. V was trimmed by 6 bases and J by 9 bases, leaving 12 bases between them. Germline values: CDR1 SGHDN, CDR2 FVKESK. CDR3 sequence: CASRPTTSSPLHF. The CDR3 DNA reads TGTGCCAGCAGACCAACGACGAGTTCACCCCTCCACTTT.